A single sample is the source of the 6 T cell receptor beta chains below, sequenced in a study of molecular identifiers for immune sequencing clone quantification. TCRdb ran MiXCR on the PCR reads and lists one entry per CDR3 protein. The data show about 640,000 distinct CDR3 sequences, nearly 20% seen once. Material for sequencing was naive CD8+ T cells from blood, with Jurkat cell RNA spiked in. Subset meaning: FACS-sorted CD8+CD4-CCR7+CD45RA+ naive T cells. The origin of the receptors is a human donor in good health. Some libraries in this study had Jurkat cell RNA spiked in.

At least ten counts were recorded for this clonotype. The J gene is TRBJ1-4, the V gene TRBV2; 9 bases map to TRBD1. The CDR3 totals 14 residues. The J segment lost 8 bases and the V segment lost 2 bases, leaving 3 bases of the junction unmatched. Germline CDR1 is SNHLY and CDR2 is FYNNEI. The CDR3 nucleotides read TGTGCCAGCAGTGAAAGGGACAGGGTCGAAAAACTGTTTTTT. Its protein is CASSERDRVEKLFF.

This clonotype showed up many times. The rearrangement links TRBV19 to TRBJ1-1; D is unclear. Germline CDR1 reads LNHDA; CDR2 reads SQIVND (reference sequence). The CDR3 consists of 15 residues. The V end lost 9 bases, the J end lost 2 bases, and 19 bases lay between the germline ends. CDR3 bases: TGTGCCAGCATCCCATCGACCCGGAGTAACACTGAAGCTTTCTTT. Residues: CASIPSTRSNTEAFF.

This clonotype was detected ten times or more. The chain employs TRBV27 and TRBJ1-5; D ambiguous. Trimming pared 4 bases from V and 10 bases from J, leaving 11 bases between. The length of the CDR3 is 12 residues. In germline, CDR1 is MNHEY, CDR2 SMNVEV (reference sequence). CDR3 sequence: CASSSPMSPQHF. The CDR3, as DNA: TGTGCCAGCAGTTCCCCCATGAGTCCCCAGCATTTT.

This clonotype was observed many times. The chain uses TRBV3-1 and TRBJ1-2, with D possibly matching TRBD1 (6 bases). Germline V lookup: CDR1 LGHDT, CDR2 YNNKEL (reference sequence). The CDR3 covers 15 residues. Trimming shortened V by 0 bases and J by 4 bases, and 12 bases separated the two germline ends. CDR3 residues: CASSQDLDSTYGYTF. The CDR3 region has the DNA TGTGCCAGCAGCCAAGATCTGGACAGTACCTATGGCTACACCTTC.

This clonotype has just a few counts. The J gene is TRBJ1-3, the V gene TRBV18, with D uncertain. Trimming took off 1 base at V and 3 bases at J, with 25 bases between the two ends. CDR1 is KGHSH and CDR2 is LQKENI in the germline V gene. This CDR3 has 20 residues. This CDR3 reads CASSPRLGFGEPLSGNTIYF. Here the CDR3 DNA reads TGTGCCAGCTCACCACGGTTAGGTTTTGGAGAGCCCTTGAGTGGAAACACCATATATTTT.

This clonotype was counted at least ten times. The chain recombines TRBV7-9 with TRBJ2-5; possibly TRBD1 for D (6 bases). The CDR3 is 16 amino acids. The germline gives CDR1 SEHNR, CDR2 FQNEAQ (reference sequence). The V gene lost 4 bases and the J gene lost 0 bases, with 15 bases spanning the gap. The CDR3 DNA reads as TGTGCCAGCAGCTCCCCGGACAGTAAAAACCAAGAGACCCAGTACTTC. It yields the protein CASSSPDSKNQETQYF.